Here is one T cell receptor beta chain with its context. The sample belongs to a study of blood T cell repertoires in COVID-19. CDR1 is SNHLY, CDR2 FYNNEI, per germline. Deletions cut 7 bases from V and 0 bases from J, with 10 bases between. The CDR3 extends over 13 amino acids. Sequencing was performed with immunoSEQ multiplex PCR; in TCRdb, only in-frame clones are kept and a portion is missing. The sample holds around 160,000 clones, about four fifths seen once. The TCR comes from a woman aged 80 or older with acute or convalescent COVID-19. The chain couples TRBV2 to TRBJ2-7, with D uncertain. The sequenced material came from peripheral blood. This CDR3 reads CASIRVPSYEQYF. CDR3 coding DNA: TGTGCCAGCATCCGCGTTCCCTCCTACGAGCAGTACTTC. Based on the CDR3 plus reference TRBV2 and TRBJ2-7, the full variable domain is EPEVTQTPSHQVTQMGQEVILRCVPISNHLYFYWYRQILGQKVEFLVSFYNNEISEKSEIFDDQFSVERPDGSNFTLKIRSTKLEDSAMYFCASIRVPSYEQYFGPGTRLTVT.